This T cell receptor beta chain was identified in a study of T-cell reconstitution after alpha-beta-depleted transplantation in children. Preparing the TCRbeta library involved the use of unique molecular identifiers. One entry per CDR3 protein results from TCRdb running MiXCR on the PCR reads. The repertoire consists of some 390,000 distinct CDR3 sequences, with around 20% occurring once and the leading ten covering over 3.5%. Germline loops: CDR1 LGHDT, CDR2 YNNKEL (reference sequence). CDR3 size: 15 residues. Unmatched junction bases numbered 0, after V lost 0 bases and J lost 4 bases. This receptor was identified in a human donor who donated a stem cell graft to a child with acute myeloid leukemia. The chain uses TRBV3-1 and TRBJ2-5; TRBD2 matches at 12 bases. The sequencing here drew on PBMCs from the stem cell graft donor, taken from the stem cell graft. CDR3 sequence: CASSQELAGGETQYF. The CDR3 DNA sequence: TGTGCCAGCAGCCAAGAACTAGCGGGAGGAGAGACCCAGTACTTC.